Listed here are 14 T cell receptor beta chains from one sample, sequenced in a study of T cell responses to AZD1222 COVID-19 vaccine. Clones were read by immunoSEQ multiplex PCR, and TCRdb kept only the in-frame ones, dropping some. This table has 150,000 to 200,000 clones, 94% appearing once. The starting material was peripheral blood, obtained on day 0 of AZD1222 vaccination. Receptors originate from an adult in good health.

The gene calls are TRBV15 and TRBJ2-1, with D uncertain. The CDR3 is 11 residues long. Germline CDR1 reads LNHNV; CDR2 reads YYDKDF (reference sequence). With 5 bases removed from V and 9 bases from J, the gap between germline ends came to 8 bases. The CDR3 loop is CATSARLEQFF. CDR3 coding DNA: TGTGCCACCAGCGCCCGACTTGAGCAGTTCTTC.

V and J are TRBV11-3 and TRBJ2-2; TRBD1 matches at 7 bases. The germline V gene encodes CDR1 SGHNT and CDR2 YENEEA. The CDR3 totals 15 residues. The V segment lost 4 bases and the J segment 3 bases; nucleotides outside the gene matches: 5. CDR3 residues: CASSWGQMDTGELFF. CDR3 bases: TGTGCCAGCAGCTGGGGACAGATGGACACCGGGGAGCTGTTTTTT.

The chain couples TRBV28 to TRBJ2-7, with unresolved D. CDR1 and CDR2 from the germline V gene are MDHEN and SYDVKM. V shed 3 bases and J shed 4 bases, with 16 bases lying between them. CDR3 length: 15 residues. In nucleotides, the CDR3 is TGTGCCAGCAGTTTGTTCGGGTCAGAAAAGTACGAGCAGTACTTC. Amino acids: CASSLFGSEKYEQYF. Full variable domain (rest looked up from reference TRBV28 and TRBJ2-7): DVKVTQSSRYLVKRTGEKVFLECVQDMDHENMFWYRQDPGLGLRLIYFSYDVKMKEKGDIPEGYSVSREKKERFSLILESASTNQTSMYLCASSLFGSEKYEQYFGPGTRLTVT.

The chain links TRBV19 to TRBJ1-3, with D uncertain. The length of the CDR3 is 16 residues. V was cut by 2 bases and J by 0 bases, with 11 bases left in between. Germline V gene lookup returns CDR1 LNHDA and CDR2 SQIVND (reference sequence). CDR3 residues: CASSILIDTSGNTIYF. The CDR3 DNA sequence: TGTGCCAGTAGTATACTAATTGACACCTCTGGAAACACCATATATTTT.

The J gene is TRBJ2-2, the V gene TRBV23-1; 7 bases fit TRBD1. TRBV23-1 is filed as an ORF, its function uncertain. The CDR3 has 15 residues. V dropped 3 bases and J dropped 0; count of bases not matched to a gene: 1. The CDR3 region has the DNA TGCGCCAGCAGTCAGGACAGGTCGAACACCGGGGAGCTGTTTTTT. Amino acid sequence: CASSQDRSNTGELFF.

CDR3 sequence (DNA): TGTGCCAGCAGCTTGGAAAAGGGGAAATACACCGGGGAGCTGTTTTTT. It translates to CASSLEKGKYTGELFF. The chain recombines TRBV7-6 with TRBJ2-2, with D possibly TRBD1 on 5 matching bases. The V gene lost 3 bases and the J gene lost 3 bases, with 14 bases spanning the gap. The CDR3 contains 16 residues. Germline V gene sequence: CDR1 SGHVS, CDR2 FNYEAQ.

The chain has TRBV7-9 and TRBJ1-4, with TRBD1 matching over 10 bases. This CDR3 region has 14 residues. Looked up from germline, CDR1 is SEHNR and CDR2 is FQNEAQ (reference sequence). The V and J ends lost 5 bases and 7 bases, in that order; junction bases with no gene match: 4. The CDR3 DNA reads TGTGCCAGCAGCCGGGACAGGGGTGGTGAAAAACTGTTTTTT. Its translation: CASSRDRGGEKLFF. Supplemented by reference TRBV7-9 and TRBJ1-4, the full variable domain reads DTGVSQNPRHKITKRGQNVTFRCDPISEHNRLYWYRQTLGQGPEFLTYFQNEAQLEKSRLLSDRFSAERPKGSFSTLEIQRTEQGDSAMYLCASSRDRGGEKLFFGSGTQLSVL.

The chain links TRBV3-1 (or the pseudogene TRBV3-2) to TRBJ2-7; TRBD2 matches 8 bases. This CDR3 has 13 amino acids. V lost 0 bases and J lost 6; bases outside the gene matches: 1. The germline V gene encodes CDR1 LGHDT and CDR2 YNNKEL (reference sequence). The CDR3 sequence: CASSQDSGVEQYF. The CDR3 DNA is TGTGCCAGCAGCCAAGATAGCGGGGTCGAGCAGTACTTC.

The genes are TRBV18 and TRBJ1-4; D is unresolved. There are 14 residues in the CDR3. The germline CDR1 and CDR2 sequences are KGHSH and LQKENI. V dropped 6 bases and J dropped 8 bases, with 16 bases sitting between them. This CDR3 is CASSPDGSLEKLFF. For the CDR3, the DNA is TGTGCCAGCTCCCCGGACGGCTCTTTGGAAAAACTGTTTTTT.

This clone was detected only once. The rearrangement links TRBV6-6 to TRBJ1-5, with a tentative D call TRBD1 (6 bases). CDR1 is MNHNY and CDR2 is SVGAGI in the germline V gene (reference sequence). The CDR3 loop spans 18 amino acids. Trimming removed 5 bases at V and 2 bases at J, with 22 bases between. The CDR3, as DNA: TGTGCCAGCAGTCCCTATTTGGACAGTCCTCGTGGCAATCAGCCCCAGCATTTT. It specifies CASSPYLDSPRGNQPQHF.

CDR3 nucleotides: TGTGCCAGCATTCCTTCAGGTGAGGGGATATACGAGCAGTACTTC. Amino acid sequence: CASIPSGEGIYEQYF. The chain employs TRBV6-5 and TRBJ2-7; perhaps D is TRBD1 or TRBD2 (5 bases each). V was pared by 7 bases and J by 4 bases, with 20 bases between. CDR1 and CDR2 (germline): MNHEY, SVGAGI. This CDR3 comprises 15 residues.

This chain joins TRBV10-3 and TRBJ1-3; the D is unclear. CDR1 is ENHRY, CDR2 SYGVKD, per germline. V shed 6 bases and J shed 4 bases, with 16 bases lying between them. This CDR3 comprises 15 residues. CDR3 sequence reads: CAIRGLADYGNTIYF. DNA for the CDR3: TGTGCCATCAGAGGTTTGGCGGACTACGGAAACACCATATATTTT.

The rearrangement joins TRBV19 to TRBJ2-7, with 12 bases lining up with TRBD1. CDR3 length equals 15 residues. The V gene's germline CDR1 is LNHDA and CDR2 SQIVND (reference sequence). V was pared by 4 bases and J by 3 bases, with 4 bases of the junction left unmatched. CDR3 residues: CASSTGQGAVYEQYF. The CDR3 DNA reads TGTGCCAGTAGTACGGGACAGGGGGCGGTCTACGAGCAGTACTTC.

The chain joins TRBV28 to TRBJ1-3; D not resolved. The germline V and J ends were trimmed by 7 bases and 2 bases, with 12 bases remaining between them. The length of the CDR3 is 14 residues. Per germline, CDR1 MDHEN and CDR2 SYDVKM. The CDR3 nucleotides read TGTGCCAGCACCGTAAGGCAGGCTGGAAACACCATATATTTT. This codes for CASTVRQAGNTIYF.